This T cell receptor beta chain was sequenced for a study of T cell responses to AZD1222 COVID-19 vaccine. Clones were sequenced by immunoSEQ multiplex PCR, and TCRdb holds only the in-frame ones, with some missing. The sample holds some 150,000 clones, about 81% seen once. In regard to this clone: What it binds is not known.

Whole-study results and caveats: Breadth and depth of Spike-specific TCRs rose after two AZD1222 doses. CD4 TCRs covered the whole spike, strongest at regions 160-218 and 743-854. There were mostly white British donors and more females than males, and clonal diversity was possibly underestimated. Among spike-specific TCRs, nearly half reportedly target unmutated variant regions.

The germline gives CDR1 KGHSH, CDR2 LQKENI. The CDR3 loop spans 14 amino acids. V dropped 3 bases and J dropped 0 bases, with 6 bases sitting between them. The sequence was obtained from an adult in good health. The V and J genes are TRBV18 and TRBJ2-4; D is unclear. The specimen comprised peripheral blood, sampled on day 0 of MenACWY control vaccination. CDR3 sequence: CASSPTLAKNIQYF. CDR3 in DNA: TGTGCCAGCTCACCGACTCTAGCCAAAAACATTCAGTACTTC. The full variable domain, with the rest looked up from reference TRBV18 and TRBJ2-4, is NAGVMQNPRHLVRRRGQEARLRCSPMKGHSHVYWYRQLPEEGLKFMVYLQKENIIDESGMPKERFSAEFPKEGPSILRIQQVVRGDSAAYFCASSPTLAKNIQYFGAGTRLSVL.